The 21 T cell receptor beta chains below all came from one sample that was sequenced in a study of T cell responses to AZD1222 COVID-19 vaccine. The table came from immunoSEQ multiplex PCR; TCRdb's copy has only in-frame clones and leaves some out. The sample yields 60,000 to 65,000 clones, 84% seen once. This specimen consisted of peripheral blood, obtained on day 0 of AZD1222 vaccination. Receptors were obtained from an adult in good health.

The chain uses TRBV11-1 and TRBJ2-3, with no clear D. V was clipped by 3 bases and J by 1 base, with 8 bases between them. CDR3 length equals 14 residues. Per germline, CDR1 SGHAT and CDR2 FQDESV (reference sequence). CDR3 nucleotide sequence: TGTGCCAGCAGCTTCGCCCCGGGCACAGATACGCAGTATTTT. Encoded protein: CASSFAPGTDTQYF.

The rearrangement joins TRBV30 to TRBJ2-2; D is undetermined. Germline CDR1 is GTSNPN and CDR2 is SVGIG (reference sequence). V was cut by 2 bases and J by 4 bases, with 17 bases left in between. The CDR3 covers 16 residues. CDR3 region: CAWSSIMAGFTGELFF. CDR3 sequence (DNA): TGTGCCTGGAGTAGCATCATGGCTGGGTTCACCGGGGAGCTGTTTTTT.

The chain recombines TRBV19 with TRBJ2-1; no firm D call. The CDR3 extends over 16 amino acids. V was shortened by 3 bases and J by 0 bases, with 12 bases between the two germline ends. Germline loops: CDR1 LNHDA, CDR2 SQIVND (reference sequence). In DNA form, the CDR3 reads TGTGCCAGTAGTATGAGTGCGAGGAACTCCTACAATGAGCAGTTCTTC. Amino acid sequence: CASSMSARNSYNEQFF.

V is TRBV7-9 and J is TRBJ2-7, with D hard to call. CDR3 length: 14 amino acids. V was cut by 0 bases and J by 6 bases, with 12 bases left in between. Germline V gene lookup returns CDR1 SEHNR and CDR2 FQNEAQ (reference sequence). The CDR3 DNA follows: TGTGCCAGCAGCTTAGCGTCCCTAACCGGCGAGCAGTACTTC. The encoded protein is CASSLASLTGEQYF.

This clone was detected only a few times. This rearrangement joins TRBV6-2 or TRBV6-3 to TRBJ1-2; D not certain. CDR1 is MNHEY, CDR2 SVGEGT, per germline. Trimming took 0 bases from V and 4 from J, leaving 6 bases between them. The length of the CDR3 is 13 residues. CDR3 in amino acids: CASSYSVSYGYTF. The CDR3, as DNA: TGTGCCAGCAGTTACTCGGTCAGCTATGGCTACACCTTC.

The CDR3 protein is CASSRQGPYTF. In nucleotides, the CDR3 is TGTGCCAGCAGCCGGCAGGGCCCCTACACCTTC. V gene TRBV3-1 (or the pseudogene TRBV3-2) combines with J gene TRBJ1-2, with a tentative D call TRBD1 (5 bases). The CDR3 runs to 11 residues. Germline loops: CDR1 LGHDT, CDR2 YNNKEL (reference sequence). Trimming took off 4 bases at V and 10 bases at J, with 10 bases between the two ends.

V and J are TRBV30 and TRBJ1-5; 7 bases map to TRBD1. The CDR3 is 15 residues long. V lost 3 bases to trimming and J lost 4 bases; unmatched junction nucleotides: 9. The germline V gene encodes CDR1 GTSNPN and CDR2 SVGIG (reference sequence). The CDR3 loop reads CAWSRGWADNQPQHF. The CDR3, as DNA: TGTGCCTGGAGCAGGGGGTGGGCGGATAATCAGCCCCAGCATTTT.

The chain recombines TRBV4-1 with TRBJ1-2; D gene unclear. V lost 0 bases and J lost 3, with 11 bases in between. The germline CDR1 and CDR2 sequences are MGHRA and YSYEKL. The CDR3 runs to 15 residues. The DNA for the CDR3 is TGCGCCAGCAGCCAAGAGCGGGTGTTATACTATGGCTACACCTTC. This translates into CASSQERVLYYGYTF.

The rearrangement links TRBV19 to TRBJ1-2; D not certain. V was pared by 6 bases and J by 7 bases, with 15 bases between. CDR1 and CDR2 from the germline V gene are LNHDA and SQIVND (reference sequence). This CDR3 has 13 amino acids. The CDR3 nucleotides read TGTGCCAGTAGCCCCGGACTGGTTGGTGGCTACACCTTC. Protein sequence: CASSPGLVGGYTF. Based on the CDR3 plus reference TRBV19 and TRBJ1-2, the full variable domain is DGGITQSPKYLFRKEGQNVTLSCEQNLNHDAMYWYRQDPGQGLRLIYYSQIVNDFQKGDIAEGYSVSREKKESFPLTVTSAQKNPTAFYLCASSPGLVGGYTFGSGTRLTVV.

The chain is built from TRBV3-1 (or the pseudogene TRBV3-2) and TRBJ1-1, with D hard to call. With 0 bases removed from V and 4 bases from J, the gap between germline ends came to 12 bases. CDR1 is LGHDT, CDR2 YNNKEL, per germline (reference sequence). The CDR3 extends over 15 amino acids. CDR3 amino acids: CASSQDKGLGTEAFF. The CDR3 DNA reads TGTGCCAGCAGCCAAGATAAGGGCTTGGGCACTGAAGCTTTCTTT.

The chain recombines TRBV24-1 with TRBJ2-5; no definite D call. The CDR3 covers 13 residues. V dropped 6 bases and J dropped 1 base, with 8 bases sitting between them. Germline CDR1 reads KGHDR; CDR2 reads SFDVKD. CDR3: CATSTATQETQYF. In DNA, the CDR3 is TGTGCCACCAGTACCGCAACCCAAGAGACCCAGTACTTC.

The chain has TRBV5-1 and TRBJ1-2; weak D call: TRBD1 (6 bases). The CDR3 covers 15 residues. Germline V CDR1 and CDR2: SGHRS, YFSETQ. Trimming took off 0 bases at V and 1 base at J, with 10 bases between the two ends. CDR3 in DNA: TGCGCCAGCAGCTTGGTGGGGGGCGATAACTATGGCTACACCTTC. This sequence encodes CASSLVGGDNYGYTF.

This chain joins TRBV19 and TRBJ2-7; D is perhaps TRBD1 (6 bases). Germline values: CDR1 LNHDA, CDR2 SQIVND (reference sequence). V was shortened by 1 base and J by 3 bases, with 10 bases between the two germline ends. This CDR3 comprises 14 residues. The CDR3 bases are TGTGCCAGTAGTATAGGGCCAGGGGACTACGAGCAGTACTTC. It codes for CASSIGPGDYEQYF.

The DNA for the CDR3 is TGTGCCAGCAGCTTAGGAGACTCTGGAAACACCATATATTTT. Residues: CASSLGDSGNTIYF. This chain connects TRBV5-6 to TRBJ1-3; no firm D call. Germline V gene sequence: CDR1 SGHDT, CDR2 YYEEEE. V lost 2 bases and J 0 bases, leaving 6 bases between the germline ends. The CDR3 is made up of 14 amino acids.

The chain combines TRBV19 with TRBJ2-7, with TRBD1 matching over 7 bases. Germline CDR1 and CDR2: LNHDA and SQIVND (reference sequence). CDR3 length: 12 residues. J lost 3 bases, V lost 4 bases, and 0 bases had no gene match. The CDR3 region is CASSRQGYEQYF. The DNA for the CDR3 is TGTGCCAGTAGTAGACAGGGCTACGAGCAGTACTTC.

This chain links TRBV14 with TRBJ1-6; D not certain. The CDR3 has 16 amino acids. The germline CDR1 and CDR2 sequences are SGHDN and FVKESK. Trimming cost V 6 bases and J 7 bases, with 19 bases left between them. The CDR3: CASRGRARIQNSPLHF. CDR3 in DNA: TGTGCCAGCAGAGGCCGGGCCCGCATTCAAAATTCACCCCTCCACTTT. Variable domain in full (rest from reference TRBV14 and TRBJ1-6): EAGVTQFPSHSVIEKGQTVTLRCDPISGHDNLYWYRRVMGKEIKFLLHFVKESKQDESGMPNNRFLAERTGGTYSTLKVQPAELEDSGVYFCASRGRARIQNSPLHFGNGTRLTVT.

This clone was found a few times. The chain couples TRBV23-1 to TRBJ2-5; no clear D gene. TRBV23-1 is reported as an ORF; its role is uncertain. V lost 0 bases and J 1 base, leaving 6 bases between the germline ends. The CDR3 runs to 14 residues. CDR3 protein: CASSQSNSQETQYF. The CDR3 DNA reads TGCGCCAGCAGTCAATCGAACAGCCAAGAGACCCAGTACTTC.

The rearrangement links TRBV5-6 to TRBJ2-7, with 7 bases aligning to TRBD1. Trimming at V came to 0 bases and at J to 3 bases, leaving 9 bases not matched to a gene. This CDR3 has 16 residues. The V gene's germline CDR1 is SGHDT and CDR2 YYEEEE. The CDR3 nucleotides read TGTGCCAGCAGCTTGGGCCCGACAGGGAACTACTACGAGCAGTACTTC. This codes for CASSLGPTGNYYEQYF.

On this clone: One junction end does not reproduce the germline sequence, and a read error may be involved. The rearrangement joins TRBV4-2 to TRBJ1-6; TRBD1 might be the D (5 bases). Germline CDR1 is LGHNA and CDR2 is YNFKEQ. This CDR3 is built from 16 residues. The CDR3 protein is CASSEERGSYNSPLHF. CDR3 bases: TGTGCCAGCAGCGAAGAGAGGGGCTCCTATAATTCACCCCTCCACTTT.

The gene calls are TRBV5-8 and TRBJ2-3; D is ambiguous. V shed 0 bases and J shed 4 bases, with 9 bases lying between them. The CDR3 contains 14 residues. CDR1 is SGHTS, CDR2 YDEGEE, per germline. CDR3 loop: CASSLGQPPDTQYF. The CDR3 DNA is TGTGCCAGCAGCTTGGGGCAGCCCCCAGATACGCAGTATTTT.

This clone was seen only a few times. This rearrangement joins TRBV3-1 (or the pseudogene TRBV3-2) to TRBJ2-2, with D unclear. Trimming removed 2 bases at V and 6 bases at J, with 7 bases between. The CDR3 is made up of 13 amino acids. Per germline, CDR1 LGHDT and CDR2 YNNKEL (reference sequence). The CDR3 DNA is TGTGCCAGCAGCCAAACGCTAGCCGGGGAGCTGTTTTTT. Its protein product is CASSQTLAGELFF.